Following are 14 T cell receptor beta chains from one sample sequenced in a study of control samples from healthy donors and cancer patients. Assay used: immunoSEQ multiplex PCR; TCRdb lists only in-frame clones, some missing. In the table there are some 70,000 clones, around four fifths of which are singletons. Input material: PBMCs. The receptors shown here come from a woman aged 50 to 60 with lung cancer.

As to this clone: Other DNA sequences from this sample encode an identical CDR3 as well. This rearrangement joins TRBV19 to TRBJ2-3, with no clear D. Germline CDR1 and CDR2: LNHDA and SQIVND (reference sequence). Trimming left V 3 bases short and J 6 bases short, with 19 bases between. The CDR3 loop spans 16 amino acids. The CDR3 spells CASSMGLDRLTDTQYF. DNA for the CDR3: TGTGCCAGTAGTATGGGTTTGGATAGATTGACGGATACGCAGTATTTT.

The chain employs TRBV5-6 and TRBJ1-6; D is undetermined. This CDR3 region has 15 residues. V shed 1 base and J shed 11 bases, with 16 bases lying between them. Germline values: CDR1 SGHDT, CDR2 YYEEEE. CDR3 region: CASSLRTGLVAPLHF. As DNA, the CDR3 is TGTGCCAGCAGCTTGCGCACCGGGTTGGTTGCACCCCTCCACTTT.

The chain uses TRBV29-1 and TRBJ1-1; D gene uncertain. The CDR3 loop spans 12 amino acids. Looked up from germline, CDR1 is SQVTM and CDR2 is ANQGSEA. V was cut by 4 bases and J by 2 bases, with 8 bases left in between. This chain's CDR3 is CSVAAANTEAFF. The CDR3 DNA reads TGCAGCGTTGCTGCGGCCAACACTGAAGCTTTCTTT.

V and J are TRBV7-3 and TRBJ1-1; D is undetermined. Deletions cut 5 bases from V and 1 base from J, with 14 bases between. CDR1 and CDR2 from the germline V gene are SGHTA and FQGTGA. The CDR3 sequence is 15 residues long. The CDR3 nucleotides are TGTGCCAGCAGCCCCCTCTTCTCGGGGAACACTGAAGCTTTCTTT. Translation: CASSPLFSGNTEAFF.

This chain connects TRBV5-1 to TRBJ2-7; TRBD1 is a possible D gene (5 bases). Germline CDR1 SGHRS, CDR2 YFSETQ. The CDR3 is 15 residues long. The germline V and J ends were trimmed by 0 bases and 2 bases, with 12 bases remaining between them. The CDR3 here is CASSLGQDIPYEQYF. DNA for the CDR3: TGCGCCAGCAGCTTGGGGCAGGACATACCCTACGAGCAGTACTTC.

V and J are TRBV27 and TRBJ2-7; D is unclear. Deletions cut 8 bases from V and 2 bases from J, with 16 bases between. This CDR3 is built from 14 residues. Germline CDR1 is MNHEY and CDR2 is SMNVEV (reference sequence). As DNA, the CDR3 is TGTGCCAGCTCCCCGGTGGCGGCGACCTACGAGCAGTACTTC. As protein: CASSPVAATYEQYF.

In DNA, the CDR3 is TGTGCCAGCAGCTTCTGGGGAGGAGATGAAAAACTGTTTTTT. Its translation: CASSFWGGDEKLFF. The chain links TRBV5-6 to TRBJ1-4; no clear D. Trimming removed 2 bases from V and 6 bases from J, with 11 bases in between. The CDR3 contains 14 residues. Per the germline V gene, CDR1 is SGHDT and CDR2 is YYEEEE.

This chain uses TRBV7-2 with TRBJ1-2; no clear D gene. V lost 1 base to trimming and J lost 6 bases, with 9 bases between them. The CDR3 runs to 13 residues. The germline CDR1 and CDR2 sequences are SGHTA and FQGNSA. CDR3 DNA sequence: TGTGCCAGCAGCTTAGTAGGAAGCGATGGCTACACCTTC. Amino acid sequence: CASSLVGSDGYTF.

The chain is built from TRBV15 and TRBJ1-2; no clear D. The CDR3 spans 13 residues. Per germline, CDR1 LNHNV and CDR2 YYDKDF (reference sequence). The V end was cut by 0 bases, the J end by 6 bases, with 8 bases between. The CDR3 DNA sequence: TGTGCCACCAGCAGAGACGATTATAATGGCTACACCTTC. As protein: CATSRDDYNGYTF.

V gene TRBV6-5 combines with J gene TRBJ2-7; D is tentatively TRBD1 or TRBD2 (5 bases each). CDR3 size: 14 residues. Germline-derived CDR1 and CDR2 are MNHEY and SVGAGI. Deletions cut 6 bases from V and 2 bases from J, with 14 bases between. DNA for the CDR3: TGTGCCAGCAGCCGTCAGGGACCCGCCTACGAGCAGTACTTC. Translated: CASSRQGPAYEQYF.

The chain uses TRBV4-1 and TRBJ1-1; tentatively, D is TRBD1 (6 bases). The V gene lost 6 bases and the J gene lost 1 base, with 12 bases spanning the gap. Germline V gene sequence: CDR1 MGHRA, CDR2 YSYEKL. This CDR3 comprises 14 residues. The CDR3, as DNA: TGCGCCAGCAGACTCATGGACAGGAACACTGAAGCTTTCTTT. It yields the protein CASRLMDRNTEAFF.

V usage is TRBV5-6 and J usage is TRBJ2-1, with 9 positions matching TRBD2. This CDR3 has 17 residues. Germline assignment: CDR1 SGHDT and CDR2 YYEEEE. The V segment lost 0 bases and the J segment 5 bases; nucleotides outside the gene matches: 9. CDR3 amino acids: CASSLELLAGFHNEQFF. In DNA, the CDR3 is TGTGCCAGCAGCTTGGAGTTGCTAGCGGGGTTCCACAATGAGCAGTTCTTC.

This chain uses TRBV28 with TRBJ2-4; no clear D. Germline V CDR1 and CDR2: MDHEN, SYDVKM. V was cut by 3 bases and J by 1 base, with 7 bases left in between. CDR3 length equals 14 residues. The CDR3 here is CASSLSGAKNIQYF. The CDR3, as DNA: TGTGCCAGCAGTTTGTCTGGGGCCAAAAACATTCAGTACTTC.

The chain carries TRBV12-3 or TRBV12-4 and TRBJ2-7, with D unclear. The CDR3 totals 13 residues. Between the trimmed V and J ends, which lost 3 bases and 3 bases, there was a span of 9 bases. DNA of the CDR3: TGTGCCAGCAGTTTGAACGGTTACTACGAGCAGTACTTC. Its protein product is CASSLNGYYEQYF.